Each of the 23 T cell receptor beta chains below was sequenced from the same sample in a study of spatial heterogeneity in lung cancer. TCRdb itself ran the 5' RACE reads through MiXCR, one entry per CDR3 protein. The table records about 2,600 distinct CDR3 sequences, 3.5% to 5% of them present only once. The time point here: sample taken at primary tumor resection. Unsorted whole RNA of tumor, nontumor lung or frozen PBMC was sequenced. The sequences come from normal lung tissue next to the tumor, collected at surgery. The receptors come from a female donor with early-stage non-small cell lung cancer.

Relative to its sample, this clonotype is medium-sized (0.01 to 0.1%). This beta chain appears as a stray read in a library generated for alpha chains; its size is not informative. The rearrangement uses TRBV7-9 and TRBJ1-1; D possibly corresponds to TRBD1 (5 bases). Deletions cut 2 bases from V and 5 bases from J, with 9 bases between. CDR1 and CDR2 (germline): SEHNR, FQNEAQ (reference sequence). This CDR3 comprises 13 residues. CDR3 sequence reads: CASSLNWGTEAFF. DNA of the CDR3: TGTGCCAGCAGCTTAAATTGGGGGACTGAAGCTTTCTTT.

This clonotype is medium-sized (0.01 to 0.1%) by share. This beta chain came through as a stray read in a library set up for alpha chains, and its size says little. The rearrangement uses TRBV12-5 and TRBJ1-5; no clear D. Germline loops: CDR1 LGHNT, CDR2 FRNRAP. This CDR3 is 13 amino acids long. The V end was cut by 4 bases, the J end by 9 bases, with 13 bases between. The CDR3 DNA sequence: TGTGCTAGTGGTTCGGACCGGAGATGGCCCCAGCATTTT. Translation gives CASGSDRRWPQHF.

Concerning this clonotype itself: Since the library was made to target alpha chains, this beta chain is a stray read and its abundance is not meaningful. The chain uses TRBV18 and TRBJ1-1, with D hard to call. Germline V gene lookup returns CDR1 KGHSH and CDR2 LQKENI. The CDR3 consists of 15 residues. V lost 6 bases to trimming and J lost 11 bases, with 25 bases between them. CDR3 nucleotide sequence: TGTGCCAGCTCCAATACCCGGGATCACCTAACTCGGGCTTTCTTT. Its translation is CASSNTRDHLTRAFF.

This clonotype counts as medium-sized. In a library made to pick up alpha chains, this beta chain is a stray read with a size that means little. The V and J genes are TRBV6-6 and TRBJ1-1; 7 bases match TRBD1. Losses at the gene ends were 7 bases for V and 6 bases for J; bases not matched to a gene: 5. The CDR3 sequence is 12 residues long. CDR1 and CDR2 from the germline V gene are MNHNY and SVGAGI (reference sequence). CDR3 protein: CASTQGVAEAFF. Here the CDR3 DNA reads TGTGCCAGCACCCAGGGGGTGGCTGAAGCTTTCTTT.

This clonotype was counted many times. Being off target in a library aimed at alpha chains, this beta chain has a size of little meaning. The chain recombines TRBV19 with TRBJ2-5, with 8 bases identical to TRBD1. Germline V gene sequence: CDR1 LNHDA, CDR2 SQIVND (reference sequence). The CDR3 length is 13 residues. With 6 bases clipped from V and 5 bases from J, the junction kept 5 bases outside the gene matches. The CDR3 coding sequence is TGTGCCAGTAGCGACAGGGGCGGGGAGACCCAGTACTTC. Protein sequence: CASSDRGGETQYF. Full variable domain (missing parts from reference TRBV19 and TRBJ2-5): DGGITQSPKYLFRKEGQNVTLSCEQNLNHDAMYWYRQDPGQGLRLIYYSQIVNDFQKGDIAEGYSVSREKKESFPLTVTSAQKNPTAFYLCASSDRGGETQYFGPGTRLLVL.

Relative to its sample, this clonotype is medium-sized. This beta chain is an unintended read in a library built for alpha chains; its size means little. The chain recombines TRBV24-1 with TRBJ1-2; D not resolved. The germline V and J ends were trimmed by 6 bases and 8 bases, with 15 bases remaining between them. CDR3 size: 13 residues. The V gene's germline CDR1 is KGHDR and CDR2 SFDVKD. CDR3 sequence reads: CATSLSQREGYTF. CDR3 nucleotides: TGTGCCACCAGTCTATCACAACGGGAAGGCTACACCTTC.

In its sample, this clonotype is medium-sized (0.01 to 0.1%). This beta chain appears as a stray read in a library generated for alpha chains; its size is not informative. Here the CDR3 DNA reads TGTGCCAGCAGCTTCTCAGTGAGCTCCTATAATTCACCCCTCCACTTT. This gives the protein CASSFSVSSYNSPLHF. The chain carries TRBV7-2 and TRBJ1-6; D uncertain. The CDR3 consists of 16 residues. CDR1 is SGHTA, CDR2 FQGNSA, per germline. Trimming cost V 3 bases and J 0 bases, with 9 bases left between them.

This clonotype is classed as medium-sized (0.01 to 0.1%). The size of this beta chain means little, since it is a stray read in a library made for alpha chains. Here the CDR3 DNA reads TGTGCCAGCAGCCGACAGGGGGTCGAAAAACTGTTTTTT. As protein: CASSRQGVEKLFF. The chain recombines TRBV5-4 with TRBJ1-4; 9 nucleotides match TRBD1. This CDR3 contains 13 residues. Per the germline V gene, CDR1 is SGHNT and CDR2 is YYREEE (reference sequence). The junction had 3 bases not matched to a gene; V was cut back by 4 bases and J by 8 bases.

This clonotype was seen ten or more times. Found in a library prepared for alpha chains, this beta chain is an off-target read, and its abundance has little meaning. The chain combines TRBV6-5 with TRBJ1-6; 7 nucleotides align to TRBD1. V lost 7 bases to trimming and J lost 5 bases; unmatched junction nucleotides: 8. The CDR3 has 15 amino acids. CDR1 is MNHEY, CDR2 SVGAGI, per germline. The CDR3 DNA reads TGTGCCAGCACTCTTGACAGGGCTAATAATTCACCCCTCCACTTT. The encoded protein is CASTLDRANNSPLHF.

This clonotype is judged medium-sized. A library prepared for alpha chains yielded this beta chain as an off-target read; its size is of little meaning. This chain connects TRBV20-1 to TRBJ1-6; D remains ambiguous. With 1 base removed from V and 10 bases from J, the gap between germline ends came to 17 bases. This CDR3 is 15 amino acids long. In germline, CDR1 is DFQATT, CDR2 SNEGSKA (reference sequence). Here the CDR3 reads CSARGEGNLGSPLHF. The CDR3 DNA is TGCAGTGCTAGAGGAGAAGGGAATCTCGGCTCACCCCTCCACTTT.

This clonotype has ten or more counts. This beta chain appears as a stray read in a library generated for alpha chains; its size is not informative. The gene calls are TRBV29-1 and TRBJ1-1; D may be TRBD1 (6 bases). This CDR3 region has 12 residues. Germline V lookup: CDR1 SQVTM, CDR2 ANQGSEA. V lost 4 bases and J lost 7, with 13 bases in between. The CDR3 nucleotides are TGCAGCGTTGTTTCGGACAGCCTTGAAGCTTTCTTT. Translating gives CSVVSDSLEAFF.

This clonotype is medium-sized in the sample. A library prepared for alpha chains yielded this beta chain as an off-target read; its size is of little meaning. For the CDR3, the DNA is TGTGCCAGCAGCCCACGGAGCCGAAGGGGGGACCAGTACTTC. Translated, it gives CASSPRSRRGDQYF. V is TRBV11-1 and J is TRBJ2-5; D tentatively fits TRBD1 or TRBD2 (6 bases each). Trimming took 5 bases from V and 10 from J, leaving 20 bases between them. The CDR3 has 14 amino acids. CDR1 is SGHAT, CDR2 FQDESV, per germline (reference sequence).

Ten or more counts support this clonotype. This beta chain is a stray read from a library made for alpha chains; its abundance is not meaningful. The chain is built from TRBV4-2 and TRBJ2-5, with unresolved D. Germline V lookup: CDR1 LGHNA, CDR2 YNFKEQ. Trimming left V 5 bases short and J 3 bases short, with 13 bases between. The CDR3 runs to 14 residues. The CDR3 region is CASSKGRQKETQYF. The CDR3 DNA reads TGTGCCAGCAGCAAAGGACGCCAAAAAGAGACCCAGTACTTC.

A few counts support this clonotype. The size of this beta chain means little, since it is a stray read in a library made for alpha chains. The rearrangement uses TRBV7-9 and TRBJ2-7; D is perhaps TRBD1 (6 bases). Germline CDR1 and CDR2: SEHNR and FQNEAQ (reference sequence). The CDR3 extends over 16 amino acids. V was trimmed by 5 bases and J by 2 bases, leaving 19 bases between them. CDR3 coding DNA: TGTGCCAGCAGCGGAGGAGAGGGACACCTTCCCTACGAGCAGTACTTC. It encodes CASSGGEGHLPYEQYF.

This clonotype is medium-sized. This beta chain turned up in a library designed for alpha chains; as an off-target read, its abundance says little. The V gene is TRBV2, the J gene TRBJ1-3, with D maybe TRBD1 (5 bases). V was cut by 8 bases and J by 0 bases, with 17 bases left in between. Germline CDR1 and CDR2: SNHLY and FYNNEI. The CDR3 is 16 residues long. The CDR3 loop reads CASLSEGLNSGNTIYF. The CDR3 bases are TGTGCCAGCCTATCCGAGGGACTGAACTCTGGAAACACCATATATTTT.

By proportion, this clonotype is medium-sized. Little can be read into the size of this beta chain, an off-target read in a library designed for alpha chains. The chain is built from TRBV20-1 and TRBJ2-1; 12 bases match TRBD2. Unmatched junction bases numbered 30, after V lost 6 bases and J lost 15 bases. Germline V lookup: CDR1 DFQATT, CDR2 SNEGSKA (reference sequence). The CDR3 runs 19 residues. The CDR3 bases are TGCAGTGCAACGGGGCGGGCAGGCGGTACTAGCGGGGGGTCCAAACTTGCGTTCTTC. Its protein product is CSATGRAGGTSGGSKLAFF.

Judged by abundance, this clonotype is medium-sized. The library was designed around alpha chains, so this beta chain is a stray read whose abundance carries little weight. The chain has TRBV29-1 and TRBJ2-2; 9 positions match TRBD1. The CDR3 covers 14 residues. The trim removed 7 bases at V and 1 base at J, leaving 4 bases unmatched. Looked up from germline, CDR1 is SQVTM and CDR2 is ANQGSEA. The CDR3 loop reads CSAQGAGNTGELFF. Written as DNA, the CDR3 is TGCAGCGCACAGGGGGCAGGGAACACCGGGGAGCTGTTTTTT.

This clonotype is labeled as medium-sized. For a library built for alpha chains, this beta chain is a stray read; little rests on its size. The V call is TRBV28, the J call TRBJ1-4, with D unresolved. From germline, CDR1 is MDHEN and CDR2 SYDVKM. Trimming removed 3 bases at V and 0 bases at J, with 8 bases between. The CDR3 contains 15 residues. CDR3 coding DNA: TGTGCCAGCAGTTTTTCGGCGCCAACTAATGAAAAACTGTTTTTT. This sequence encodes CASSFSAPTNEKLFF. The variable domain in full, completed from reference TRBV28 and TRBJ1-4, reads DVKVTQSSRYLVKRTGEKVFLECVQDMDHENMFWYRQDPGLGLRLIYFSYDVKMKEKGDIPEGYSVSREKKERFSLILESASTNQTSMYLCASSFSAPTNEKLFFGSGTQLSVL.

This clonotype has at least ten counts. Being off target in a library aimed at alpha chains, this beta chain has a size of little meaning. This rearrangement joins TRBV7-8 to TRBJ2-1, with D perhaps matching TRBD1 or TRBD2 (8 bases each). Trimming took 6 bases from V and 4 from J, leaving 19 bases between them. The CDR3 totals 16 residues. In germline, CDR1 is SGHVS, CDR2 FQNEAQ. The CDR3 sequence is CASSFGGDRRYNEQFF. CDR3 in DNA: TGTGCCAGCAGTTTCGGGGGGGACAGGCGATACAATGAGCAGTTCTTC.

By proportion, this clonotype is medium-sized. This beta chain represents an off-target read in a library built for alpha chains; its size is of limited meaning. This chain uses TRBV14 with TRBJ2-3, with D possibly being TRBD1 (6 bases). The CDR3 runs 15 residues. Trimming removed 4 bases from V and 0 bases from J, with 11 bases in between. Germline assignment: CDR1 SGHDN and CDR2 FVKESK. DNA of the CDR3: TGTGCCAGCAGCCCCGGGACACCCAGCACAGATACGCAGTATTTT. Translating it yields CASSPGTPSTDTQYF.

By frequency in the sample, this clonotype is medium-sized. Since the library was made to target alpha chains, this beta chain is a stray read and its abundance is not meaningful. The chain is built from TRBV25-1 and TRBJ2-2, with TRBD2 matching 7 bases. The CDR3 has 17 amino acids. The J segment lost 1 base and the V segment lost 1 base, leaving 6 bases of the junction unmatched. Germline loops: CDR1 MGHDK, CDR2 SYGVNS. The CDR3 region is CASSELGGFMNTGELFF. As DNA, the CDR3 is TGTGCCAGCAGTGAATTGGGAGGGTTTATGAACACCGGGGAGCTGTTTTTT.

By sample fraction, this clonotype is medium-sized. The size of this beta chain means little, since it is a stray read in a library made for alpha chains. The chain couples TRBV20-1 to TRBJ1-1, with D tentatively TRBD1 (6 bases). V was clipped by 5 bases and J by 0 bases, with 10 bases between them. This CDR3 region has 13 residues. Looked up from germline, CDR1 is DFQATT and CDR2 is SNEGSKA (reference sequence). CDR3: CSAHGQLNTEAFF. The CDR3 DNA is TGCAGTGCTCATGGACAGTTGAACACTGAAGCTTTCTTT.

In its sample, this clonotype was seen many times. This beta chain represents an off-target read in a library built for alpha chains; its size is of limited meaning. The CDR3 DNA follows: TGTGCCAGCAGTTCAACCGGGACAGGGGGTTTCTATGGCTACACCTTC. Translation gives CASSSTGTGGFYGYTF. This rearrangement joins TRBV28 to TRBJ1-2, with TRBD1 matching over 11 bases. CDR3 length: 16 amino acids. Trimming took 4 bases from V and 4 from J; bases not matched to a gene: 8. Germline CDR1 and CDR2: MDHEN and SYDVKM.